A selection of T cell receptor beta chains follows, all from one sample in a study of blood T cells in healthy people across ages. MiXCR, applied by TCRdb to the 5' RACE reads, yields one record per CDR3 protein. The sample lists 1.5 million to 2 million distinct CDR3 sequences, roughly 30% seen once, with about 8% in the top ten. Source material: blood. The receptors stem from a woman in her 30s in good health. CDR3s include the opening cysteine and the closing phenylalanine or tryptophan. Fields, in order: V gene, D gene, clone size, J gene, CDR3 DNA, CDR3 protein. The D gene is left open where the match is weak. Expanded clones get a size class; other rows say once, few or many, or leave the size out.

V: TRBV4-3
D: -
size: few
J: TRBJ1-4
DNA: TGCGCCAGCAGCCAAGAACAGGTCTTCGGAGCTAATGAAAAACTGTTTTTT
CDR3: CASSQEQVFGANEKLFF

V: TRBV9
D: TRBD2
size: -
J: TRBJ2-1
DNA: TGTACCAGCAGCGTATACCCTAGCGGGGGATACAATGAGCAGTTCTTC
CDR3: CTSSVYPSGGYNEQFF

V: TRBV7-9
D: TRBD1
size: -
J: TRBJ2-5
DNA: TGTACCAGCAGCACCTATTCAGACAGGGGCGAGTACTTC
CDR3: CTSSTYSDRGEYF

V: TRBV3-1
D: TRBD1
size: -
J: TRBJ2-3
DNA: TGTGCCAGCAGCCTCTGGGACAGAGCACCCACAGATACGCAGTATTTT
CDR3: CASSLWDRAPTDTQYF

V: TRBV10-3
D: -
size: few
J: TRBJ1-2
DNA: TGTGCCATCAGTGACCAGGTCTATGGCTACACCTTC
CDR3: CAISDQVYGYTF

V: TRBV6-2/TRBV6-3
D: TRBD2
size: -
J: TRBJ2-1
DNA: TGTGCCAGCAGATCTAGCGGGGGCTACAATGAGCAGTTCTTC
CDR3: CASRSSGGYNEQFF

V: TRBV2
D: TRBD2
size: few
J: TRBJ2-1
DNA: TGTGCCAGCAGCGACGGGACGAGCGGGAGATTCGAGGAGCAGTTCTTC
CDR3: CASSDGTSGRFEEQFF

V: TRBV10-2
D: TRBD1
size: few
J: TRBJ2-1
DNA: TGCGCCAGCGGACAGGGCAACAATGAGCAGTTCTTC
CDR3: CASGQGNNEQFF

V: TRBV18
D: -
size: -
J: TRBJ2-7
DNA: TGTGCCAGCTCACATTCACCGTCTTCCAGGGGCCACGAGCAGTACTTC
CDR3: CASSHSPSSRGHEQYF

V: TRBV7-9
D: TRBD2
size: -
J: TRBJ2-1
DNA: TGTGCCAGCAGCCCCTCAGCCGGGCTAGCGGGCAATGAGCAGTTCTTC
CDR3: CASSPSAGLAGNEQFF

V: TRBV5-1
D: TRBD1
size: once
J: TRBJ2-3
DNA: TGCGCCAGCAGCTTGCAGGGGGCCTCTGACACAGATACGCAGTATTTT
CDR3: CASSLQGASDTDTQYF

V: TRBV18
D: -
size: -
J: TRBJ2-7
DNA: TGTGCCAGCTCTCTGATAGCGGAACTTTCCTACAATGAGCAGTACTTC
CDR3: CASSLIAELSYNEQYF

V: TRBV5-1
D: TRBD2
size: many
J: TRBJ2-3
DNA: TGCGCCAGCAGCCCGGGACTAGCGGGAGGTTCCCCCACAGATACGCAGTATTTT
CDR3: CASSPGLAGGSPTDTQYF

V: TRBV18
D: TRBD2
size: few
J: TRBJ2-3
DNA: TGTGCCAGCTCACCATCAGCGGGGGGAATGAATACGCAGTATTTT
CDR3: CASSPSAGGMNTQYF

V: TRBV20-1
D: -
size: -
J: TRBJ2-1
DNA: TGCAGTGCTAGAGGTGTCAGCGTTTCCTACAATGAGCAGTTCTTC
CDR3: CSARGVSVSYNEQFF

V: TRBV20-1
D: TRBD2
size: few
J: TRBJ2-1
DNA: TGCAGTGCTAGACTAGCGGGAGATGAAAATGAGCAGTTCTTC
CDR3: CSARLAGDENEQFF

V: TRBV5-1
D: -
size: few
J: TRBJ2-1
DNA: TGCGCCAGCAGCTTGACCCTCCTGGGGGAGCAGTTCTTC
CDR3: CASSLTLLGEQFF

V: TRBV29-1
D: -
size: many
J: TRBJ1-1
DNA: TGCAGCGTTGGGATTAGGGCTGAAGCTTTCTTT
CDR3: CSVGIRAEAFF

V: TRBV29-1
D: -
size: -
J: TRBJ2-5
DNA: TGCAGCGTTGGTGGGAGGCCGGAGACCCAGTACTTC
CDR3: CSVGGRPETQYF

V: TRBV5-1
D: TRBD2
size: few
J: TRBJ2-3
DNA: TGCGCCAGCAGCTGGTTAGGCAGCGGGAGTGCGACAGATACGCAGTATTTT
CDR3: CASSWLGSGSATDTQYF

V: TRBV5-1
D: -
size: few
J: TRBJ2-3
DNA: TGCGCCAGCAGGTACTGGGACCTCACAGATACGCAGTATTTT
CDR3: CASRYWDLTDTQYF

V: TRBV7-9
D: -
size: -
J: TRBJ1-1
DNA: TGTGCCAGCGTAGGAGGACCTCTTGGTGAAGCTTTCTTT
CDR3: CASVGGPLGEAFF

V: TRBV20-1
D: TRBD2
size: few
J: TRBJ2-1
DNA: TGCAGTGCTAGAGTCCGGCGGGGGGGCCGCTACAATGAGCAGTTCTTC
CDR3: CSARVRRGGRYNEQFF

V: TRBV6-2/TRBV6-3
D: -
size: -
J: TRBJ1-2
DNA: TGTGCCAGCAGCTCACCTACCCGCCAGGGAAGCTATGGCTACACCTTC
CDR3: CASSSPTRQGSYGYTF

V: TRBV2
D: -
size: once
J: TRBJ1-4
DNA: TGTGCCAGCAGTGAGGGGGCGACAACTAATGAAAAACGGTTTTTT
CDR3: CASSEGATTNEKRFF

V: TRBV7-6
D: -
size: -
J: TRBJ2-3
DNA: TGTGCCAGCAGCTCTACCTTCGGAGATACGCAGTATTTT
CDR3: CASSSTFGDTQYF

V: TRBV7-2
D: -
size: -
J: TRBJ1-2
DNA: TGTGCCAGCAGCTTTTCAAGGGGCCTAGCGGGCGGCTACACCTTC
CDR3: CASSFSRGLAGGYTF

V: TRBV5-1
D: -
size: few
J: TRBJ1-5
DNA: TGCGCCAGCAGCTCCGGACAGAGCAATCAGCCCCAGCATTTT
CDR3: CASSSGQSNQPQHF

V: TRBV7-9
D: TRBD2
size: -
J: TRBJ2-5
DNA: TGTGCCAGCAGCTTAGTTGGGACTAGCGGACGGGAGACCCAGTACTTC
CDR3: CASSLVGTSGRETQYF

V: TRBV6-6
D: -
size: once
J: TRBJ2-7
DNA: TGTGCCAGCAGTTACTCGAGGGAGGGGGCTAGCGAGCAGTACTTC
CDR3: CASSYSREGASEQYF

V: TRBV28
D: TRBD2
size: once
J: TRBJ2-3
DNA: TGTGTCAGCAGGTCCCATTCCGGGGGGGGGACAGATACGCAGTATTTT
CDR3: CVSRSHSGGGTDTQYF

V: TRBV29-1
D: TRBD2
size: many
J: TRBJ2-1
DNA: TGCAGCGTTGAGGCGGGAGAGGTGGGAGAGCAGTTCTTC
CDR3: CSVEAGEVGEQFF

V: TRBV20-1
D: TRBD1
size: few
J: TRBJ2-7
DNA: TGCAGTGCTAGGGACAGGGGAGTGGTCGAGCAGTACTTC
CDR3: CSARDRGVVEQYF

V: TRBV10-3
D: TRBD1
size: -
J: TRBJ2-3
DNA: TGTGCCATCAGTGCATCCGGGACAGGTTCAGATACGCAGTATTTT
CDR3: CAISASGTGSDTQYF

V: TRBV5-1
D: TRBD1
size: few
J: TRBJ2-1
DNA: TGCGCCAGCAGCTCGGGACAGGGGGCGGTTAATGAGCAGTTCTTC
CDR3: CASSSGQGAVNEQFF

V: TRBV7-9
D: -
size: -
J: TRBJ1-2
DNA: TGTGCCAGCGATCAACAGGGATCCTATGGCTACACCTTC
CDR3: CASDQQGSYGYTF

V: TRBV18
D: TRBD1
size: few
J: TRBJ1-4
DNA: TGTGCCACCTCACTGGAACCGGGACAGAATGAAAAACTGTTTTTT
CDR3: CATSLEPGQNEKLFF

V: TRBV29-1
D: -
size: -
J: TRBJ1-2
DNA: TGCAGCGTTGAAAGTGCAGGGACCTACCTAAGGAACTATGGCTACACCTTC
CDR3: CSVESAGTYLRNYGYTF

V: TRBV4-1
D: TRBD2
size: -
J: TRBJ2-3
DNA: TGCGCCAGCAGCCATCCCCAGGGACTAGCTACAGATACGCAGTATTTT
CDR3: CASSHPQGLATDTQYF

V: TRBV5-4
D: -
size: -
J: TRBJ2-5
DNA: TGTGCCAGCAGCTTGGGAGGAGCGCCCCTCCAGACCCAGTACTTC
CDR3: CASSLGGAPLQTQYF

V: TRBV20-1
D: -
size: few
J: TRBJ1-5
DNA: TGCAGTGCTCCCCGCGGGGGGCCTAGCAATCAGCCCCAGCATTTT
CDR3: CSAPRGGPSNQPQHF

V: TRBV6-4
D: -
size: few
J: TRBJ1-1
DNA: TGTGCCAGCAATGTGGTGACAGGCGGGATGAACACTGAAGCTTTCTTT
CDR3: CASNVVTGGMNTEAFF

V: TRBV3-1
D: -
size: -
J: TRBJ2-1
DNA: TGTGCCAGCAGCCAAGGACAGGCCTACTTGTCCAATGAGCAGTTCTTC
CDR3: CASSQGQAYLSNEQFF

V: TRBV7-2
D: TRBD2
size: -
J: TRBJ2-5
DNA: TGTGCCAGCAGCTTAACGCGGGAGGGCCGTGAGACCCAGTACTTC
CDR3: CASSLTREGRETQYF

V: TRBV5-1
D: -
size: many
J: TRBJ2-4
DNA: TGCGCCAGCAGCTTGGGAGACAGTCAGAACATTCAGTACTTC
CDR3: CASSLGDSQNIQYF

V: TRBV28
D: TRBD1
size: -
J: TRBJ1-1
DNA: TGTGCCAGCAGGCTCACGGACAGGGGTGAAGCTTTCTTT
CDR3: CASRLTDRGEAFF

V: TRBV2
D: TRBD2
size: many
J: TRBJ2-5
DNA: TGTGCCAGCGCGCTAGCGGTGGGAGAGCAGTACTTC
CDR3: CASALAVGEQYF

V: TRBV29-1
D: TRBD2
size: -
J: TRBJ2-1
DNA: TGCAGCGTTGAAGTGACTAGCGGGAGATCCAATGAGCAGTTCTTC
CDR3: CSVEVTSGRSNEQFF

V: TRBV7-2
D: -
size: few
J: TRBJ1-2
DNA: TGTGCCAGCAGCTTAGCTGGGGGCTCGTGGGGCTACACCTTC
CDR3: CASSLAGGSWGYTF

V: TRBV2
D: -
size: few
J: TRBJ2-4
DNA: TGTGCCAGCAGGGGGGTAGACATTCAGTACTTC
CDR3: CASRGVDIQYF

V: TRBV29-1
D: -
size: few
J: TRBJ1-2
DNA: TGCAGCGTCGGAGGTTCGGGTGGCTACACCTTC
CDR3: CSVGGSGGYTF

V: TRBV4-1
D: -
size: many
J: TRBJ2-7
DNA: TGCGCCAGCAGCCAAGATGGGAGTTACGAGCAGTACTTC
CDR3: CASSQDGSYEQYF